These 10 T cell receptor beta chains were sequenced from one sample in a study of radiation and T cells in renal cell carcinoma. Time point denoted: baseline pretreatment blood. Regarding treatment: 15 Gy SBRT to primary tumor, nephrectomy 4 weeks later. The assay was immunoSEQ multiplex PCR, and TCRdb's table has in-frame clones only and misses some. The data show 130,000 or so clones, 75% to 90% seen once. The starting material was blood, obtained from a patient whose treatment included radiotherapy and nephrectomy. The receptors derive from a woman in her forties or fifties with renal cell carcinoma.

This clone showed up just once. This chain connects TRBV9 to TRBJ2-5; maybe TRBD1 (6 bases). The V and J ends lost 4 bases and 5 bases respectively, with 21 bases between them. The CDR3 extends over 16 amino acids. Germline CDR1 is SGDLS and CDR2 is YYNGEE. CDR3 sequence: CASSPRAGQYQETQYF. In DNA form, the CDR3 reads TGTGCCAGCAGCCCCCGAGCAGGACAGTATCAGGAGACCCAGTACTTC.

The gene calls are TRBV7-2 and TRBJ1-2, with 7 positions matching TRBD1. The CDR3 loop spans 13 amino acids. The V gene end was trimmed by 5 bases and the J gene end by 2 bases; junction bases not matched to a gene: 2. CDR1 is SGHTA and CDR2 is FQGNSA in the germline V gene. CDR3 sequence: CASSPQGNYGYTF. The CDR3 DNA sequence: TGTGCCAGCAGCCCACAGGGGAACTATGGCTACACCTTC.

This sequence joins TRBV6-5 and TRBJ1-1; D not resolved. This CDR3 is built from 11 residues. Per the germline V gene, CDR1 is MNHEY and CDR2 is SVGAGI. Trimming left V 8 bases short and J 11 bases short, with 15 bases between. CDR3 sequence reads: CASQQLSYAFF. CDR3 nucleotides: TGTGCCAGCCAGCAGCTCTCCTACGCTTTCTTT.

CDR3 DNA: TGTGCCTGGACCCCCGGGACCTACAATGAGCAGTTCTTC. Translated: CAWTPGTYNEQFF. V gene TRBV30 combines with J gene TRBJ2-1; TRBD2 might be the D (5 bases). The germline V gene has CDR1 GTSNPN and CDR2 SVGIG (reference sequence). The CDR3 spans 13 residues. Trimming shortened V by 4 bases and J by 2 bases, and 9 bases separated the two germline ends.

This rearrangement joins TRBV6-1 to TRBJ2-6; D might be TRBD2 (5 bases). Trimming removed 0 bases at V and 3 bases at J, with 12 bases between. This CDR3 contains 17 residues. CDR1 and CDR2 from the germline V gene are MNHNS and SASEGT. CDR3 loop: CASSEAGQAGGANVLTF. CDR3 DNA sequence: TGTGCCAGCAGTGAAGCGGGTCAGGCGGGTGGGGCCAACGTCCTGACTTTC.

The chain employs TRBV28 and TRBJ2-5, with 7 positions matching TRBD1. This CDR3 is built from 15 residues. Losses at the gene ends were 3 bases for V and 2 bases for J; bases not matched to a gene: 6. Germline V CDR1 and CDR2: MDHEN, SYDVKM. CDR3 nucleotides: TGTGCCAGCAGTTTCGTTGGCAGGGGGCAAGAGACCCAGTACTTC. Its translation: CASSFVGRGQETQYF.

The chain recombines TRBV30 with TRBJ1-1; a weak D match, TRBD1 (5 bases). Germline V gene sequence: CDR1 GTSNPN, CDR2 SVGIG (reference sequence). Trimming took 1 base from V and 4 from J, leaving 10 bases between them. This CDR3 is built from 13 residues. The CDR3 DNA is TGTGCCTGGAGTGGGGGGGTAGGCACTGAAGCTTTCTTT. The encoded protein is CAWSGGVGTEAFF.

Remarks on this clone: The junction shows a germline mismatch at one end, possibly a read error. This chain uses TRBV5-1 with TRBJ1-1; weak D call: TRBD1 (6 bases). CDR3 length equals 13 residues. Per germline, CDR1 SGHRS and CDR2 YFSETQ. The CDR3 is CATSPGVDTEAFF. CDR3 sequence (DNA): TGCGCCACCAGCCCAGGGGTCGACACTGAAGCTTTCTTT.

The rearrangement joins TRBV6-1 to TRBJ1-4; 11 bases fit TRBD1. Looked up from germline, CDR1 is MNHNS and CDR2 is SASEGT. CDR3 length equals 16 residues. V dropped 3 bases and J dropped 7; count of bases not matched to a gene: 7. CDR3 in amino acids: CASSEPGQGATEKLFF. CDR3 bases: TGTGCCAGCAGTGAGCCAGGACAGGGGGCTACTGAAAAACTGTTTTTT.

The CDR3 region is CASSSGVSGNQPQHF. DNA for the CDR3: TGTGCCAGCAGCTCAGGGGTTAGCGGCAATCAGCCCCAGCATTTT. The V and J genes are TRBV7-9 and TRBJ1-5, with D possibly being TRBD1 (6 bases). Trimming left V 4 bases short and J 2 bases short, with 12 bases between. The CDR3 loop spans 15 amino acids. The germline V gene encodes CDR1 SEHNR and CDR2 FQNEAQ (reference sequence).